Sequencing of this T cell receptor beta chain was carried out in a study of T cells in Graves' hyperthyroidism and ophthalmopathy. Study-level points and caveats: Ophthalmopathy was identified by the model a median about 6.4 months ahead of onset.

This clonotype was seen at least ten times. No antigen is known for it. Template material for amplifying TCR beta CDR3 regions consisted of RNA transcripts. HTBI primers were the set used in a first-round RT-PCR of the TCR CDR3. TCRdb itself ran the multiplex PCR reads through MiXCR, one entry per CDR3 protein. The sample holds fewer than 350,000 distinct CDR3 sequences; around a fifth are singletons and the top ten take 50%. The source of this sequence is a woman in her fifties or sixties with Graves' hyperthyroidism. The specimen was blood.

In DNA, the CDR3 is TGTGCCAGCAGTGAATGGGCGGGGGGGCACAATGAGCAGTTCTTC. This encodes CASSEWAGGHNEQFF. This rearrangement joins TRBV2 to TRBJ2-1; 9 positions agree with TRBD2. Looked up from germline, CDR1 is SNHLY and CDR2 is FYNNEI. V lost 2 bases and J lost 5; bases outside the gene matches: 4. The CDR3 spans 15 residues.